The entry below gives a single T cell receptor beta chain sequence along with its context. Stated time point: newly diagnosed GD, antithyroid drugs for less than 3 months. PBMC RNA served as the TCR library source. This entry comes from a study of regulatory T cells in long-lasting Graves disease. Per germline, CDR1 SQVTM and CDR2 ANQGSEA. The CDR3 runs to 13 residues. Trimming removed 4 bases from V and 9 bases from J, with 16 bases in between. Construction of TCR beta libraries relied on iRepertoire HTBI primers and on Arm-PCR targeting CDR3 regions. TCRdb redid the calling of the multiplex PCR reads with MiXCR, one entry per CDR3 protein. The sample holds roughly 380,000 distinct CDR3 sequences; approximately 15% are singletons and the top ten take 30%. Separately, the same data were catalogued under a study of T cells in Graves' hyperthyroidism and ophthalmopathy.

Here the sequenced sample was peripheral blood mononuclear cells (PBMCs), taken at new diagnosis, from a patient treated with antithyroid drugs. The origin of this receptor is a man aged 40-49 years with Graves disease. The chain has TRBV29-1 and TRBJ1-5; D remains unclear. As DNA, the CDR3 is TGCAGCGTTGGGGTCGCCCGGATGGGGCCCCAGCATTTT. This gives the protein CSVGVARMGPQHF.